This is a list of T cell receptor beta chains from one sample in a study of T cells after yellow fever vaccination. Via MiXCR, TCRdb re-called the 5' RACE reads, giving one row per CDR3 protein. Altogether more than 200,000 distinct CDR3 sequences are present, roughly 4% being singletons, with the ten largest covering over 15%. Sequenced material: PBMCs, taken 15 days after the yellow fever booster vaccination. The receptors stem from a young man who received the YFV17D yellow fever vaccine. Each CDR3 is given with its conserved first and last residue. The D gene is left open where the match is weak. Some rows mark clone size as missing; the rest say once, few, many or name a class of expanded clone.

clone size: many; CDR3 length: 15; D gene: .; J gene: TRBJ1-2; V gene: TRBV4-2; CDR3 DNA: TGTGCCAGCAGCCAAGAACAGGGCATAAACTATGGCTACACCTTC; CDR3 protein: CASSQEQGINYGYTF
clone size: many; CDR3 length: 14; D gene: TRBD1; J gene: TRBJ1-5; V gene: TRBV20-1; CDR3 DNA: TGCAGTGCCTTGGGTGGACAGGGATATCAGCCCCAGCATTTT; CDR3 protein: CSALGGQGYQPQHF
clone size: many; CDR3 length: 13; D gene: .; J gene: TRBJ2-1; V gene: TRBV10-3; CDR3 DNA: TGTGCCATCAGGGAACGGGACATTAATGAGCAGTTCTTC; CDR3 protein: CAIRERDINEQFF
clone size: many; CDR3 length: 14; D gene: .; J gene: TRBJ1-1; V gene: TRBV15; CDR3 DNA: TGTGCCACCAGTATACTGGGGAAACACACTGAAGCTTTCTTT; CDR3 protein: CATSILGKHTEAFF
clone size: many; CDR3 length: 15; D gene: .; J gene: TRBJ1-5; V gene: TRBV5-6; CDR3 DNA: TGTGCCAGCAGCTCCACCTCTGGGGTCGGTCAGCCCCAGCATTTT; CDR3 protein: CASSSTSGVGQPQHF
clone size: many; CDR3 length: 13; D gene: TRBD2; J gene: TRBJ2-5; V gene: TRBV5-1; CDR3 DNA: TGCGCCAGCAGCTCGTGGGGGGGAGAGACCCAGTACTTC; CDR3 protein: CASSSWGGETQYF
clone size: many; CDR3 length: 13; D gene: TRBD1; J gene: TRBJ2-5; V gene: TRBV5-4; CDR3 DNA: TGTGCCAGCAGACGGGACAGTCAAGAGACCCAGTACTTC; CDR3 protein: CASRRDSQETQYF
clone size: many; CDR3 length: 14; D gene: .; J gene: TRBJ1-2; V gene: TRBV5-1; CDR3 DNA: TGCGCCAGCAGTCTCGGGGGACTGGACTATGGCTACACCTTC; CDR3 protein: CASSLGGLDYGYTF
clone size: many; CDR3 length: 17; D gene: .; J gene: TRBJ2-3; V gene: TRBV7-8; CDR3 DNA: TGTGCCAGCAGCTCGACGCGGGTCGGGGGTTTTAGGGATACGCAGTATTTT; CDR3 protein: CASSSTRVGGFRDTQYF
clone size: many; CDR3 length: 15; D gene: TRBD2; J gene: TRBJ2-5; V gene: TRBV20-1; CDR3 DNA: TGCAGTGCTAGCGAGGCTAGCGGGGGTCAAGAGACCCAGTACTTC; CDR3 protein: CSASEASGGQETQYF
clone size: many; CDR3 length: 17; D gene: TRBD1; J gene: TRBJ2-5; V gene: TRBV5-1; CDR3 DNA: TGCGCCAGCAGCTTGGGGGCATCAACAGGGGGCGAGGAGACCCAGTACTTC; CDR3 protein: CASSLGASTGGEETQYF
clone size: many; CDR3 length: 16; D gene: .; J gene: TRBJ2-3; V gene: TRBV6-5; CDR3 DNA: TGTGCCAGCAGTTACGGCAGGGCCCCTAGCACAGATACGCAGTATTTT; CDR3 protein: CASSYGRAPSTDTQYF
clone size: many; CDR3 length: 15; D gene: TRBD2; J gene: TRBJ2-3; V gene: TRBV5-1; CDR3 DNA: TGCGCCAGCAGCTCGGGACTAGCGGGGGCAGATACGCAGTATTTT; CDR3 protein: CASSSGLAGADTQYF
clone size: many; CDR3 length: 11; D gene: .; J gene: TRBJ2-5; V gene: TRBV15; CDR3 DNA: TGTGCCACCAGCGCCCAAGAGACCCAGTACTTC; CDR3 protein: CATSAQETQYF
clone size: many; CDR3 length: 14; D gene: .; J gene: TRBJ2-1; V gene: TRBV2; CDR3 DNA: TGTGCCAGCAGTGAAGTCAGGGAGTCCGGTGAGCAGTTCTTC; CDR3 protein: CASSEVRESGEQFF
clone size: many; CDR3 length: 16; D gene: .; J gene: TRBJ2-3; V gene: TRBV20-1; CDR3 DNA: TGCAGTGCTAGAGATAGCAGCGGGCGATTCACAGATACGCAGTATTTT; CDR3 protein: CSARDSSGRFTDTQYF
clone size: many; CDR3 length: 14; D gene: .; J gene: TRBJ2-3; V gene: TRBV3-1; CDR3 DNA: TGTGCCAGCAGTTTGATATCCGGGGAGGATACGCAGTATTTT; CDR3 protein: CASSLISGEDTQYF
clone size: many; CDR3 length: 14; D gene: TRBD1; J gene: TRBJ1-2; V gene: TRBV4-1; CDR3 DNA: TGCGCCAGCAGCCAATCGACAGGGTCCTCTGGCTACACCTTC; CDR3 protein: CASSQSTGSSGYTF
clone size: .; CDR3 length: 14; D gene: .; J gene: TRBJ2-1; V gene: TRBV7-6; CDR3 DNA: TGTGCCAGCAGTAGCTCTAGCGAGTACAATGAGCAGTTCTTC; CDR3 protein: CASSSSSEYNEQFF
clone size: many; CDR3 length: 14; D gene: .; J gene: TRBJ2-7; V gene: TRBV18; CDR3 DNA: TGTGCCAGCTCACCAGGGGCCAGCTCCTACGAGCAGTACTTC; CDR3 protein: CASSPGASSYEQYF
clone size: many; CDR3 length: 15; D gene: TRBD1; J gene: TRBJ1-6; V gene: TRBV20-1; CDR3 DNA: TGCAGTGCTAGAGCTAGGACAGGGTCAAATTCACCCCTCCACTTT; CDR3 protein: CSARARTGSNSPLHF
clone size: many; CDR3 length: 15; D gene: TRBD1; J gene: TRBJ2-1; V gene: TRBV7-9; CDR3 DNA: TGTGCCAGCAGGCCAAGGGGACAGGGAGGCAATGAGCAGTTCTTC; CDR3 protein: CASRPRGQGGNEQFF
clone size: many; CDR3 length: 15; D gene: .; J gene: TRBJ1-5; V gene: TRBV12-3/TRBV12-4; CDR3 DNA: TGTGCCAGCAGTTTCGGGATTTTGAGCAATCAGCCCCAGCATTTT; CDR3 protein: CASSFGILSNQPQHF
clone size: many; CDR3 length: 16; D gene: TRBD2; J gene: TRBJ2-5; V gene: TRBV7-3; CDR3 DNA: TGTGCCAGCAGCCTTTGGGGGGGGGATGGAGGAGAGACCCAGTACTTC; CDR3 protein: CASSLWGGDGGETQYF
clone size: many; CDR3 length: 16; D gene: TRBD2; J gene: TRBJ2-1; V gene: TRBV5-4; CDR3 DNA: TGTGCCAGCTCTACACCCGGACTAGCGGGGGGAGATGAGCAGTTCTTC; CDR3 protein: CASSTPGLAGGDEQFF
clone size: many; CDR3 length: 14; D gene: TRBD1; J gene: TRBJ2-5; V gene: TRBV7-7; CDR3 DNA: TGTGCCAGCAGCTCCCAGGGGGCGGCCGGGTCCCAGTACTTC; CDR3 protein: CASSSQGAAGSQYF
clone size: many; CDR3 length: 17; D gene: TRBD1; J gene: TRBJ2-2; V gene: TRBV5-1; CDR3 DNA: TGCGCCAGCACCCCCTTCAACGGACAGGGAAGCACCGGGGAGCTGTTTTTT; CDR3 protein: CASTPFNGQGSTGELFF
clone size: many; CDR3 length: 14; D gene: .; J gene: TRBJ2-5; V gene: TRBV12-3/TRBV12-4; CDR3 DNA: TGTGCCAGCAGTCGGGGAGCCGTTCTTGAGACCCAGTACTTC; CDR3 protein: CASSRGAVLETQYF
clone size: many; CDR3 length: 13; D gene: .; J gene: TRBJ1-2; V gene: TRBV5-6; CDR3 DNA: TGTGCCAGCAGCACAGCAGGGAGCTATGGCTACACCTTC; CDR3 protein: CASSTAGSYGYTF
clone size: .; CDR3 length: 19; D gene: TRBD1; J gene: TRBJ2-3; V gene: TRBV6-4; CDR3 DNA: TGTGCCAGCAGTGACTTCCCCGGGACAGGGGGCCGAGGCACAGATACGCAGTATTTT; CDR3 protein: CASSDFPGTGGRGTDTQYF
clone size: many; CDR3 length: 14; D gene: TRBD1; J gene: TRBJ2-5; V gene: TRBV5-1; CDR3 DNA: TGCGCCAGCAGCTTAGGACAGGGTCCGGAGACCCAGTACTTC; CDR3 protein: CASSLGQGPETQYF